This T cell receptor (beta chain) was captured in a study of OX40 agonist ivuxolimab in advanced cancers. Sequencing was performed with immunoSEQ multiplex PCR; in TCRdb, only in-frame clones are kept and a portion is missing. Of 65,000 or so clones listed, nearly 90% are singletons. The ends lost 6 bases at V and 5 bases at J; junction bases unmatched: 7. The CDR3 extends over 15 amino acids. Germline loops: CDR1 ENHRY, CDR2 SYGVKD. Sequencing was performed on CD4+ or CD8+ T cells sorted from blood, taken in a trial of the OX40 agonist ivuxolimab. This TCR was sampled from an adult with an advanced solid tumor such as melanoma, head and neck, liver or kidney cancer. This sequence joins TRBV10-3 and TRBJ2-3, with 11 bases fitting TRBD2. In DNA form, the CDR3 reads TGTGCCATCAGCGAGGGGACTAGCGGTGAAGATACGCAGTATTTT. It codes for CAISEGTSGEDTQYF.